A single sample gave rise to the 5 T cell receptor beta chains below, sequenced in a study of cytomegalovirus exposure and HLA in healthy donors (TCRdb year 2017). The method behind the library was the immunoSEQ multiplex PCR assay. For the multiplex PCR, a mixture combining 60 forward primers for TCR Vbeta segments and 13 reverse primers for TCR Jbeta segments was used. Entries here come from immuneACCESS through TCRdb and include only in-frame sequences with V and J called. Some clones fail to appear in such tables; in the studies checked, an unresolved V gene covers under half of the shortfall, and the cause of the remainder is unknown. The sample table shows around 120,000 clones, and 74% are seen once. The ten largest clones take up roughly 2.5% of the sample. The sequenced material came from PBMCs. These receptors were taken from a man over 45 in good health and CMV-seropositive.

The chain combines TRBV5-1 with TRBJ2-1; TRBD2 aligns across 12 bases. The CDR3 consists of 15 residues. V was pared by 2 bases and J by 7 bases, with 4 bases of the junction left unmatched. Germline values: CDR1 SGHRS, CDR2 YFSETQ. CDR3 sequence: CASSFLAGGPNEQFF. CDR3 in DNA: TGCGCCAGCAGCTTCCTAGCGGGGGGGCCGAATGAGCAGTTCTTC.

The chain uses TRBV5-6 and TRBJ2-7, with D possibly being TRBD1 (6 bases). Germline CDR1 SGHDT, CDR2 YYEEEE. The CDR3 is 17 amino acids. Trimming pared 3 bases from V and 0 bases from J, leaving 19 bases between. The CDR3 region is CASSYDRRSRSSYEQYF. The DNA for the CDR3 is TGTGCCAGCAGCTACGACAGGCGCTCAAGGAGCTCCTACGAGCAGTACTTC. The full variable domain, rest sourced from reference TRBV5-6 and TRBJ2-7, is DAGVTQSPTHLIKTRGQQVTLRCSPKSGHDTVSWYQQALGQGPQFIFQYYEEEERQRGNFPDRFSGHQFPNYSSELNVNALLLGDSALYLCASSYDRRSRSSYEQYFGPGTRLTVT.

The chain recombines TRBV9 with TRBJ2-5, with D perhaps matching TRBD1 (5 bases). V was shortened by 4 bases and J by 3 bases, with 7 bases between the two germline ends. The germline CDR1 and CDR2 sequences are SGDLS and YYNGEE. This CDR3 has 12 amino acids. The CDR3 loop is CASSLQEETQYF. CDR3 nucleotides: TGTGCCAGCAGCTTACAGGAAGAGACCCAGTACTTC. Complete variable domain (other parts from reference TRBV9 and TRBJ2-5): DSGVTQTPKHLITATGQRVTLRCSPRSGDLSVYWYQQSLDQGLQFLIQYYNGEERAKGNILERFSAQQFPDLHSELNLSSLELGDSALYFCASSLQEETQYFGPGTRLLVL.

This clone was counted a single time. The rearrangement uses TRBV5-1 and TRBJ2-5, with 9 bases matching TRBD2. Germline CDR1 reads SGHRS; CDR2 reads YFSETQ. This CDR3 comprises 14 residues. V was clipped by 4 bases and J by 5 bases; unmatched bases: 6. As DNA, the CDR3 is TGCGCCAGCAGCGGCGGGGGGGGCGCGGAGACCCAGTACTTC. It yields the protein CASSGGGGAETQYF.

The rearrangement uses TRBV9 and TRBJ2-1, with a possible D match to TRBD2 (5 bases). The V gene lost 5 bases and the J gene lost 4 bases, with 10 bases spanning the gap. The CDR3 covers 13 residues. Germline loops: CDR1 SGDLS, CDR2 YYNGEE. The CDR3 loop is CASSDGIYNEQFF. The CDR3 nucleotides are TGTGCCAGCAGTGACGGGATATACAATGAGCAGTTCTTC.